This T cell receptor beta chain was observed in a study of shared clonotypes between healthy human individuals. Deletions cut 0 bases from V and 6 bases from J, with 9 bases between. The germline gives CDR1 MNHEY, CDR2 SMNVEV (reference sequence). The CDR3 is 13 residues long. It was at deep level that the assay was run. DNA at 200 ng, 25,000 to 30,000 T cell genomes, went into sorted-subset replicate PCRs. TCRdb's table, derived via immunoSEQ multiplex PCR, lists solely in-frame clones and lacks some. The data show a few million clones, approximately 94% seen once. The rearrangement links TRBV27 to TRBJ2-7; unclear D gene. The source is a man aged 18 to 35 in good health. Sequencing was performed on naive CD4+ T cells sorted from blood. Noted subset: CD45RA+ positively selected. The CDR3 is CASSLSPLSEQYF. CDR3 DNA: TGTGCCAGCAGTTTATCGCCCCTCAGCGAGCAGTACTTC.